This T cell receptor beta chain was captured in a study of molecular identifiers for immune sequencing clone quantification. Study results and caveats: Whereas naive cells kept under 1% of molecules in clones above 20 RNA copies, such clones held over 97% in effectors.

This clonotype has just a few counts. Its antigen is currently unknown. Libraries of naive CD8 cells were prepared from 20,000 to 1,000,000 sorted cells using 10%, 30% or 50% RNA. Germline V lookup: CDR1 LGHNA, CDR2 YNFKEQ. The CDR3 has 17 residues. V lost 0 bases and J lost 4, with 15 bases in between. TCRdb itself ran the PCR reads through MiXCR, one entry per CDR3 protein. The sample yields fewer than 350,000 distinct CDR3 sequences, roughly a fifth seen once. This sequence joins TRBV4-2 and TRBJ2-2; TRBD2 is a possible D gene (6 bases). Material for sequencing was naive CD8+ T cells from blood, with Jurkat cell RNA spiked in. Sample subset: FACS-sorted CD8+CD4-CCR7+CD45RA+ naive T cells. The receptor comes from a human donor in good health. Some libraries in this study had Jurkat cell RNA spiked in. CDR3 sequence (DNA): TGTGCCAGCAGCCAAGATTGGGACGGGAGAGTCACCGGGGAGCTGTTTTTT. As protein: CASSQDWDGRVTGELFF.